This TCR beta chain is drawn from a study of siplizumab effects on memory and regulatory T cells. Per germline, CDR1 LGHNA and CDR2 YNFKEQ. Trimming took off 4 bases at V and 1 base at J, with 7 bases between the two ends. This CDR3 spans 13 amino acids. The table came from immunoSEQ multiplex PCR; TCRdb's copy has only in-frame clones and leaves some out. The table records some 62,000 clones, 70% to 90% of them present only once. The receptor was derived from a human donor in good health. The sequencing sample was made of memory CD4+ T cells sorted from blood. The gene calls are TRBV4-2 and TRBJ2-5; D unclear. CDR3 loop: CASSLLGQETQYF. In DNA, the CDR3 is TGTGCCAGCAGCCTACTTGGCCAAGAGACCCAGTACTTC.